This record concerns one T cell receptor beta chain sequence. The target antigen is unknown. V dropped 0 bases and J dropped 8 bases, with 14 bases sitting between them. The germline gives CDR1 LGHNA, CDR2 YNFKEQ. The CDR3 covers 15 residues. The sample belongs to a study of shared clonotypes between healthy human individuals. Study-wide points: Sampling covered nothing but blood. Tissue TCR repertoires likely differ from those found in blood. Among the subsets, naive ones generally showed larger estimated richness than memory ones. Relative to their counterparts shared across all four donors, non-shared clonotypes exhibited diminished generation probabilities.

Generated by immunoSEQ multiplex PCR, the TCRdb table keeps only in-frame clones and is missing some. The sample includes a few million clones, more than 85% of them seen just once. This sequence joins TRBV4-2 and TRBJ2-1, with no clear D. The receptor comes from a man younger than 30 in good health. Some clones in this sample may be carry-over from other donors' samples. The sequencing input was naive CD4+ T cells from PBMCs. The subset: CD45RA+ positively selected. The CDR3 spells CASSQERLVIDEQFF. Written as DNA, the CDR3 is TGTGCCAGCAGCCAAGAAAGGCTAGTAATCGATGAGCAGTTCTTC.